The 31 T cell receptor beta chains below were found in one sample sequenced in a study of OX40 agonist ivuxolimab in advanced cancers. Assay: immunoSEQ multiplex PCR; the TCRdb copy retains only in-frame clones and omits some. The table has some 86,000 clones, about 85% seen once. The starting material was CD4+ or CD8+ T cells sorted from blood, obtained in a trial of the OX40 agonist ivuxolimab. The source of these receptors is an adult with an advanced solid tumor such as melanoma, head and neck, liver or kidney cancer.

There are a few counts of this clone. The chain recombines TRBV4-1 with TRBJ1-1; D gene ambiguous. CDR1 and CDR2 (germline): MGHRA, YSYEKL. V gave up 3 bases and J gave up 2 bases, with 13 bases separating them. The CDR3 is 15 residues long. The CDR3 DNA is TGCGCCAGCAGCCACGCACACGGACGCAACACTGAAGCTTTCTTT. Its protein product is CASSHAHGRNTEAFF.

The sample holds one count of this clone. The chain links TRBV7-9 to TRBJ2-7; 9 nucleotides agree with TRBD1. After removal of 6 bases from V and 3 bases from J, the junction contained 12 bases not matched to a gene. This CDR3 has 16 amino acids. Looked up from germline, CDR1 is SEHNR and CDR2 is FQNEAQ (reference sequence). The CDR3 DNA reads TGTGCCAGCAGACCGAGTACCGGGACAGGGAGCTACGAGCAGTACTTC. Protein product: CASRPSTGTGSYEQYF.

The genes are TRBV27 and TRBJ1-1, with D unclear. Trimming removed 6 bases at V and 0 bases at J, with 8 bases between. Germline CDR1 MNHEY, CDR2 SMNVEV (reference sequence). This CDR3 has 13 amino acids. CDR3 nucleotide sequence: TGTGCCAGCAGGCTCGTCATGAACACTGAAGCTTTCTTT. Its protein is CASRLVMNTEAFF.

V usage is TRBV4-1 and J usage is TRBJ1-2, with a weak D call TRBD1 (6 bases). Germline V CDR1 and CDR2: MGHRA, YSYEKL. With 0 bases removed from V and 8 bases from J, the gap between germline ends came to 19 bases. The CDR3 is 16 amino acids. The CDR3 nucleotides read TGCGCCAGCAGCCAAGAAGGGGGACATAATTTGGGAGGCTACACCTTC. Translated, it gives CASSQEGGHNLGGYTF.

The V gene is TRBV15, the J gene TRBJ2-7; D unclear. Germline loops: CDR1 LNHNV, CDR2 YYDKDF (reference sequence). The V gene lost 3 bases and the J gene lost 0 bases, with 12 bases spanning the gap. This CDR3 has 15 amino acids. CDR3: CATSRDLQVSYEQYF. The CDR3 DNA reads as TGTGCCACCAGCAGGGATCTTCAGGTCTCCTACGAGCAGTACTTC. Full variable domain (missing parts from reference TRBV15 and TRBJ2-7): DAMVIQNPRYQVTQFGKPVTLSCSQTLNHNVMYWYQQKSSQAPKLLFHYYDKDFNNEADTPDNFQSRRPNTSFCFLDIRSPGLGDTAMYLCATSRDLQVSYEQYFGPGTRLTVT.

The chain has TRBV28 and TRBJ1-1; D is ambiguous. The CDR3 loop spans 15 amino acids. The germline gives CDR1 MDHEN, CDR2 SYDVKM. Trimming shortened V by 6 bases and J by 0 bases, and 14 bases separated the two germline ends. The chain's CDR3 is CASRPLGGLNTEAFF. Here the CDR3 DNA reads TGTGCCAGCAGACCCCTGGGTGGGCTGAACACTGAAGCTTTCTTT.

The J gene is TRBJ2-5, the V gene TRBV6-1; perhaps TRBD1 as D (5 bases). The V gene lost 7 bases and the J gene lost 5 bases, with 14 bases spanning the gap. This CDR3 comprises 13 residues. Looked up from germline, CDR1 is MNHNS and CDR2 is SASEGT. CDR3 DNA: TGTGCCAGCAACCCGAACCCAGGGGAGACCCAGTACTTC. Protein: CASNPNPGETQYF.

The gene calls are TRBV18 and TRBJ2-1, with D hard to call. The CDR3 extends over 14 amino acids. Germline assignment: CDR1 KGHSH and CDR2 LQKENI. The germline V and J ends were trimmed by 0 bases and 6 bases, with 9 bases remaining between them. The CDR3 sequence: CASSPPQGGNEQFF. As DNA, the CDR3 is TGTGCCAGCTCACCACCGCAAGGCGGCAATGAGCAGTTCTTC.

This CDR3 is CASSLTEGDYGYTF. CDR3 bases: TGTGCCAGCAGTCTGACAGAGGGCGACTATGGCTACACCTTC. V is TRBV27 and J is TRBJ1-2; D is perhaps TRBD1 (5 bases). The germline V and J ends were trimmed by 5 bases and 3 bases, with 13 bases remaining between them. CDR3 length: 14 residues. Per the germline V gene, CDR1 is MNHEY and CDR2 is SMNVEV (reference sequence).

This sequence joins TRBV19 and TRBJ1-4, with D hard to call. Trimming took off 4 bases at V and 5 bases at J, with 14 bases between the two ends. CDR1 and CDR2 from the germline V gene are LNHDA and SQIVND (reference sequence). This CDR3 has 15 amino acids. The CDR3 loop is CASSKNIGGNEKLFF. For the CDR3, the DNA is TGTGCCAGTAGTAAAAATATAGGCGGCAATGAAAAACTGTTTTTT.

The chain is built from TRBV20-1 and TRBJ2-7, with D perhaps matching TRBD2 (5 bases). From germline, CDR1 is DFQATT and CDR2 SNEGSKA (reference sequence). This CDR3 has 11 amino acids. V lost 4 bases and J lost 3, with 7 bases in between. The CDR3 reads CSANGVYEQYF. CDR3 nucleotides: TGCAGTGCTAACGGGGTCTACGAGCAGTACTTC.

This clone was recorded only once. The genes are TRBV19 and TRBJ2-5; TRBD2 is a possible D gene (5 bases). The DNA matches TRBJ2-7 better at its end, which makes the J call doubtful. The CDR3 is made up of 14 amino acids. Per the germline V gene, CDR1 is LNHDA and CDR2 is SQIVND (reference sequence). The CDR3 region is CASSNAELGNEQYF. CDR3 sequence (DNA): TGTGCCAGTAGTAATGCGGAGCTCGGGAACGAGCAGTACTTC.

The chain combines TRBV6-5 with TRBJ1-3; D remains unclear. V was clipped by 8 bases and J by 4 bases, with 9 bases between them. Germline V gene data show CDR1 as MNHEY and CDR2 as SVGAGI. This CDR3 is 12 amino acids long. The DNA for the CDR3 is TGTGCCAGCGGCAATAGGGGAAACACCATATATTTT. It specifies CASGNRGNTIYF.

The chain carries TRBV6-6 and TRBJ2-5, with 8 bases fitting TRBD2. The germline V gene encodes CDR1 MNHNY and CDR2 SVGAGI (reference sequence). V trimming: 0 bases; J trimming: 2 bases; junction bases outside the gene matches: 2. CDR3 length equals 15 residues. CDR3 nucleotides: TGTGCCAGCAGTTACTCGACTAGCGTACAAGAGACCCAGTACTTC. Its translation is CASSYSTSVQETQYF.

The chain combines TRBV2 with TRBJ1-1, with D tentatively TRBD1 (6 bases). This CDR3 spans 11 amino acids. Germline V lookup: CDR1 SNHLY, CDR2 FYNNEI. The ends were cut back, 10 bases at V and 4 bases at J, with 10 bases in the middle. The CDR3 DNA reads TGTGCCACCGGACAGACCACTGAAGCTTTCTTT. Translated: CATGQTTEAFF.

As DNA, the CDR3 is TGTGCCAGCAAAAGCGCGGTTTTAGAGACCCAGTACTTC. Protein: CASKSAVLETQYF. The chain combines TRBV21-1 with TRBJ2-5; TRBD2, the table's D call, was not compared with the DNA. TRBV21-1 is a known pseudogene. The length of the CDR3 is 13 residues.

This clone has more than one count but fewer than ten. J is TRBJ1-1 and V is TRBV19; unclear D gene. Trimming pared 1 base from V and 0 bases from J, leaving 3 bases between. The CDR3 is made up of 13 amino acids. The germline V gene encodes CDR1 LNHDA and CDR2 SQIVND (reference sequence). The CDR3 is CASSIALNTEAFF. Here the CDR3 DNA reads TGTGCCAGTAGTATAGCCCTGAACACTGAAGCTTTCTTT.

This rearrangement joins TRBV14 to TRBJ2-7, with D maybe TRBD2 (6 bases). V lost 3 bases, J lost 5 bases, and 11 bases lay in between. The CDR3 covers 13 residues. CDR1 SGHDN and CDR2 FVKESK come from the germline V gene. This CDR3 reads CASSQRDENEQYF. The CDR3 nucleotides read TGTGCCAGCAGCCAGCGGGACGAAAACGAGCAGTACTTC.

This clone was seen only a few times. This sequence joins TRBV25-1 and TRBJ2-2; no clear D gene. V gave up 2 bases and J gave up 7 bases, with 5 bases separating them. Germline V gene data show CDR1 as MGHDK and CDR2 as SYGVNS. The CDR3 runs to 12 residues. The CDR3: CASSELGGELFF. DNA of the CDR3: TGTGCCAGCAGTGAACTAGGCGGGGAGCTGTTTTTT.

The sample holds one count of this clone. The gene calls are TRBV11-2 and TRBJ2-7; tentative D call: TRBD2 (5 bases). The CDR3 loop spans 15 amino acids. Germline assignment: CDR1 SGHAT and CDR2 FQNNGV. V was shortened by 2 bases and J by 4 bases, with 15 bases between the two germline ends. CDR3 amino acids: CASSLTIAPLYEQYF. The CDR3 DNA follows: TGTGCCAGCAGCTTAACGATAGCGCCTCTTTACGAGCAGTACTTC. The full variable domain, in which reference TRBV11-2 and TRBJ2-7 provide the parts outside the CDR3, is EAGVAQSPRYKIIEKRQSVAFWCNPISGHATLYWYQQILGQGPKLLIQFQNNGVVDDSQLPKDRFSAERLKGVDSTLKIQPAKLEDSAVYLCASSLTIAPLYEQYFGPGTRLTVT.

The chain employs TRBV27 and TRBJ2-6; D uncertain. The germline V gene has CDR1 MNHEY and CDR2 SMNVEV (reference sequence). The CDR3 consists of 15 residues. V was pared by 4 bases and J by 1 base, with 8 bases between. CDR3 region: CASSSVASGANVLTF. DNA for the CDR3: TGTGCCAGCAGTTCAGTTGCGTCTGGGGCCAACGTCCTGACTTTC.

In DNA form, the CDR3 reads TGTGCCTGGAGTGTAACCCCCTACAATGAGCAGTTCTTC. It encodes CAWSVTPYNEQFF. This chain links TRBV30 with TRBJ2-1; D gene unclear. In germline, CDR1 is GTSNPN, CDR2 SVGIG (reference sequence). The V end lost 0 bases, the J end lost 2 bases, and 5 bases lay between the germline ends. The CDR3 totals 13 residues. Full variable domain (missing parts from reference TRBV30 and TRBJ2-1): SQTIHQWPATLVQPVGSPLSLECTVEGTSNPNLYWYRQAAGRGLQLLFYSVGIGQISSEVPQNLSASRPQDRQFILSSKKLLLSDSGFYLCAWSVTPYNEQFFGPGTRLTVL.

The chain combines TRBV2 with TRBJ2-1; 11 positions match TRBD2. Germline V gene sequence: CDR1 SNHLY, CDR2 FYNNEI. V shed 11 bases, J shed 9 bases, and the junction held 15 bases outside the gene matches. The CDR3 is 15 residues long. The CDR3, as DNA: TGTGCCGGTAGCAGTATAGCGGGAGGGAGTACTGAGCAGTTCTTC. It specifies CAGSSIAGGSTEQFF.

The gene calls are TRBV7-9 and TRBJ2-7; no clear D gene. Germline V gives CDR1 SEHNR, CDR2 FQNEAQ (reference sequence). This CDR3 contains 13 residues. With 1 base removed from V and 3 bases from J, the gap between germline ends came to 7 bases. The CDR3 here is CASSLGFLYEQYF. CDR3 nucleotides: TGTGCCAGCAGCTTAGGTTTCCTCTACGAGCAGTACTTC.

The chain couples TRBV19 to TRBJ2-1; TRBD2 aligns across 15 bases. Germline CDR1 LNHDA, CDR2 SQIVND (reference sequence). The CDR3 length is 20 residues. With 7 bases clipped from V and 1 base from J, the junction kept 14 bases outside the gene matches. The CDR3 DNA sequence: TGTGCCAGTACCTTGGGGGGACTAGCGGGAGGAGGACGTTCCTACAATGAGCAGTTCTTC. Encoded protein: CASTLGGLAGGGRSYNEQFF.

In its sample, this clone was seen a few times. The chain is built from TRBV27 and TRBJ2-1; 13 positions agree with TRBD2. Losses at the gene ends were 6 bases for V and 8 bases for J; bases not matched to a gene: 4. Germline V lookup: CDR1 MNHEY, CDR2 SMNVEV (reference sequence). The CDR3 extends over 14 amino acids. The DNA for the CDR3 is TGTGCCAGCAGGGGACTAGCGGGAACGGATGAGCAGTTCTTC. It codes for CASRGLAGTDEQFF.

The chain uses TRBV5-6 and TRBJ2-6; D is ambiguous. The CDR3 spans 16 residues. CDR1 is SGHDT, CDR2 YYEEEE, per germline. V dropped 3 bases and J dropped 3 bases, with 13 bases sitting between them. CDR3 DNA: TGTGCCAGCAGCTGGAGTAGTTTCGGTGGGGCCAACGTCCTGACTTTC. Its translation is CASSWSSFGGANVLTF.

This clone was detected a few times. This rearrangement joins TRBV30 to TRBJ2-7; D is unresolved. The ends were cut back, 2 bases at V and 9 bases at J, with 11 bases in the middle. The germline V gene encodes CDR1 GTSNPN and CDR2 SVGIG (reference sequence). This CDR3 contains 11 residues. Here the CDR3 DNA reads TGTGCCTGGAGTAATAACCCCTGGCAGTACTTC. As protein: CAWSNNPWQYF.

The V and J genes are TRBV5-6 and TRBJ2-5; no clear D gene. Per the germline V gene, CDR1 is SGHDT and CDR2 is YYEEEE. Deletions cut 4 bases from V and 8 bases from J, with 18 bases between. This CDR3 is built from 14 residues. The CDR3 spells CASSTRTDWVTQYF. DNA for the CDR3: TGTGCCAGCAGCACCCGGACGGATTGGGTAACCCAGTACTTC.

The CDR3 spells CASSLSTGLLTDTQYF. DNA of the CDR3: TGTGCCAGCAGTTTATCCACGGGACTCCTCACAGATACGCAGTATTTT. The chain joins TRBV28 to TRBJ2-3; TRBD2 is a possible D gene (6 bases). V lost 1 base and J 2 bases, leaving 13 bases between the germline ends. This CDR3 comprises 16 residues. The germline V gene has CDR1 MDHEN and CDR2 SYDVKM.

V and J are TRBV27 and TRBJ1-1, with TRBD1 matching 8 bases. Germline V gene data show CDR1 as MNHEY and CDR2 as SMNVEV (reference sequence). The CDR3 covers 15 residues. V lost 7 bases and J lost 7; bases outside the gene matches: 14. For the CDR3, the DNA is TGTGCCAGCACCTTTTCGGAGACAGGGGAGGGTGAAGCTTTCTTT. It specifies CASTFSETGEGEAFF.